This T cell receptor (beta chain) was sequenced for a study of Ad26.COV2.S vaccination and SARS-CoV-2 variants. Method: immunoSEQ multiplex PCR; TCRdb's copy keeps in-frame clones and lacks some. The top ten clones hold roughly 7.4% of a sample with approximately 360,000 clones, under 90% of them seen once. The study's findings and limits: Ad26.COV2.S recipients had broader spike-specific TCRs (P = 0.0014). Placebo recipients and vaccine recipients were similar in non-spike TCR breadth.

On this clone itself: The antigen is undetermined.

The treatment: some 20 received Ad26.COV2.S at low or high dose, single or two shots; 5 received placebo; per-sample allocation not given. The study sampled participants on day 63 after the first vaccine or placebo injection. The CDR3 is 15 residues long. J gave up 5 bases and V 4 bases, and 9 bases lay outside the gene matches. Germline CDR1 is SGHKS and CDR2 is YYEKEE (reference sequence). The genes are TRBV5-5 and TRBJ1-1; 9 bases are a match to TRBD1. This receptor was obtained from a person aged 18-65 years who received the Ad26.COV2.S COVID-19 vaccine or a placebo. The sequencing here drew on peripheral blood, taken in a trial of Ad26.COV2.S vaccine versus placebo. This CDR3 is CASSARDREDTEAFF. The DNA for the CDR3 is TGTGCCAGCAGCGCCCGGGACAGGGAAGATACTGAAGCTTTCTTT.